This T cell receptor (beta chain) emerged from a study of T-cell memory formation after mild COVID-19. The overall study: Clusters of TCRs were largely donor specific. Whole-study findings and limits: Unconfirmed was the SARS-CoV-2 specificity of second-wave clones that peaked on day 37. Within pre-infection memory, some responding clones were found, suggesting cross-reactive memory joined. The CD4+ clones that contracted clustered mainly within CM and EM, and the CD8+ clones concentrated in EMRA.

Via MiXCR, TCRdb re-called the 5' RACE reads, giving one row per CDR3 protein. The sample lists 470,000 or so distinct CDR3 sequences, more than 20% occurring once. Germline V lookup: CDR1 KGHSH, CDR2 LQKENI. The CDR3 loop spans 18 amino acids. V shed 5 bases, J shed 2 bases, and the junction held 13 bases outside the gene matches. In its sample, this clonotype was seen a few times. Its cognate antigen is unknown. The specimen was PBMCs or a T cell subset sorted from them (not recorded which). V usage is TRBV18 and J usage is TRBJ2-3; 10 bases agree with TRBD2. The TCR comes from an adult woman who had mild COVID-19 (a few samples of this study predate the infection). Cell type and time point are not known. The CDR3 nucleotides are TGTGCCAGCTCATATACCACGGGACTAGCGTATTCCACAGATACGCAGTATTTT. It codes for CASSYTTGLAYSTDTQYF.